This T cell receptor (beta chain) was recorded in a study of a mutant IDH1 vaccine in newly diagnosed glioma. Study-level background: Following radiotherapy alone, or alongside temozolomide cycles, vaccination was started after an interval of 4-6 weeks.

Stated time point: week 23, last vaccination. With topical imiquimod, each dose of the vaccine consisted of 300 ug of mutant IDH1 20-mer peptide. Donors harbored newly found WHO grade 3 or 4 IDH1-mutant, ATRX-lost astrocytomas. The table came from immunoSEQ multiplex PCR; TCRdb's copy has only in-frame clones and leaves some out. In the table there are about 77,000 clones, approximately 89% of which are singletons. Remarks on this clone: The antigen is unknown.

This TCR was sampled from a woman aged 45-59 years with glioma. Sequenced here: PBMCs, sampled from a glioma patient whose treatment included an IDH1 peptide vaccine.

CDR3 residues: CATSRVGQGYEQYF. The CDR3 DNA reads TGTGCCACCAGCAGAGTGGGACAGGGCTACGAGCAGTACTTC. V usage is TRBV15 and J usage is TRBJ2-7; 9 positions agree with TRBD1. Trimming at V came to 1 base and at J to 3 bases, leaving 1 base not matched to a gene. In germline, CDR1 is LNHNV, CDR2 YYDKDF (reference sequence). The CDR3 totals 14 residues.